This T cell receptor (beta chain) appears in the sequencing data of a study of blood T cells in healthy people across ages. Whole-study findings and limits: Higher naive T cell percentage went strongly together with higher TCR beta diversity.

Next came a second PCR, run for about 6 to 12 cycles, which used a sample-barcoded 5' primer along with a J-beta primer mix. The template-switch adaptor, which had 12 random nucleotides, put a tag on each cDNA molecule. TCRdb reprocessed the 5' RACE reads via MiXCR and lists one record per CDR3 protein. In the table there are 540,000 or so distinct CDR3 sequences, under 30% of which are singletons. Comment on this clonotype: Its antigen is unidentified. In this CDR3 the conserved last residue, phenylalanine or tryptophan, is missing, so a read error is likely.

V lost 5 bases to trimming and J lost 3 bases, with 14 bases between them. The CDR3 extends over 15 amino acids. Germline V gene sequence: CDR1 SEHNR, CDR2 FQNEAQ (reference sequence). Another study also made use of these data, one on T cells of mothers and their children. This second report adds: The study sampled three healthy Caucasian mothers and their six children. In both related and unrelated pairs, TCR recombination output is shaped similarly by thymic selection.

This receptor was obtained from a boy between 10 and 17 years old in good health. The chain joins TRBV7-9 to TRBJ2-4; D is possibly TRBD2 (5 bases). Sequencing used blood. CDR3 bases: TGTGCCAGCAGCGGTATTGACTACAGCAAAAACATTCAGTACCTC. Its translation is CASSGIDYSKNIQYL.